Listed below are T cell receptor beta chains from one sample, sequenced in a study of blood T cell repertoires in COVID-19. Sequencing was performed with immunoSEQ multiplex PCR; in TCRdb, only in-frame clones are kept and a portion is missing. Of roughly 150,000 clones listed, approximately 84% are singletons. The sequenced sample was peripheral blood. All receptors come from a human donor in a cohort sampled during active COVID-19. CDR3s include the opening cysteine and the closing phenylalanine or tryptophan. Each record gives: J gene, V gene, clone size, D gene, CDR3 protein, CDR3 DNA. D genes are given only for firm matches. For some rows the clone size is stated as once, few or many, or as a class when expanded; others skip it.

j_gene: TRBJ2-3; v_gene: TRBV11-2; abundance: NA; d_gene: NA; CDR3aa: CASSFLGTKSGDTQYF; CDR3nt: TGTGCCAGCAGCTTCCTCGGGACAAAGAGCGGAGATACGCAGTATTTT
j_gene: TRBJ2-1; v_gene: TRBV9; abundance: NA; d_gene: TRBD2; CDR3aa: CASSVDGAGGRNEQFF; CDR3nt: TGTGCCAGCAGCGTAGACGGAGCGGGGGGGCGGAATGAGCAGTTCTTC
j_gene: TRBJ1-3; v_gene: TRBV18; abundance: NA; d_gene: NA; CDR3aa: CASSPTRDSRGNTIYF; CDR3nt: TGTGCCAGCTCACCCACCAGAGACAGCCGTGGAAACACCATATATTTT
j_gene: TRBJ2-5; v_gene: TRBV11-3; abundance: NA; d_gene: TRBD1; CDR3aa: CASSSHRGSETQYF; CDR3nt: TGTGCCAGCAGCTCGCACAGGGGGTCAGAGACCCAGTACTTC
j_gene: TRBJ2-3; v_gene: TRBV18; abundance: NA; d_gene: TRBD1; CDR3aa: CASSPLGQGGLEVTQYF; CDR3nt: TGTGCCAGCTCACCACTCGGACAGGGTGGATTGGAAGTTACGCAGTATTTT
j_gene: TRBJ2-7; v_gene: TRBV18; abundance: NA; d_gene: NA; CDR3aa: CASSPRVRADEQYF; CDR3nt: TGTGCCAGCTCACCGAGGGTACGGGCTGACGAGCAGTACTTC
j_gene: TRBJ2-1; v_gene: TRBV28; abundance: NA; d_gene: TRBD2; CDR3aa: CASTRGGGYNEQFF; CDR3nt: TGTGCCAGCACACGGGGGGGCGGGTACAATGAGCAGTTCTTC
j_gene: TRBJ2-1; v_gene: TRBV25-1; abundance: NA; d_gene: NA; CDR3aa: CASVSTVTAYNEQFF; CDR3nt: TGTGCCAGCGTTTCGACAGTTACGGCCTACAATGAGCAGTTCTTC
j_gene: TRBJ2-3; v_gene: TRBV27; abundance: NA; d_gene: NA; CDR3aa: CASSLSIVPGTDTQYF; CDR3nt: TGTGCCAGCAGTTTATCGATAGTGCCCGGGACAGATACGCAGTATTTT
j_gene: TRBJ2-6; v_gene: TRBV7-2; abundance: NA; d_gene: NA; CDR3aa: CASSPRIRPSGANVLTF; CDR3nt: TGTGCCAGCAGCCCTAGAATCCGCCCCTCTGGGGCCAACGTCCTGACTTTC
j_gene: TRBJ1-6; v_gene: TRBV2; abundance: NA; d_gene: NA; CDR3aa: CASSPQGANSPLHF; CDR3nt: TGTGCCAGCAGTCCGCAGGGTGCGAATTCACCCCTCCACTTT
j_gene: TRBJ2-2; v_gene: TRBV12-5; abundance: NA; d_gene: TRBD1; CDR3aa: CASGSLPQTGSHTGELFF; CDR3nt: TGTGCTAGTGGTTCCCTCCCCCAGACAGGGAGCCACACCGGGGAGCTGTTTTTT
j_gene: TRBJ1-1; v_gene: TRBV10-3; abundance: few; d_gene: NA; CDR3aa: CAMRSTARGNTEAFF; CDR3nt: TGTGCCATGAGATCGACGGCCCGGGGGAACACTGAAGCTTTCTTT
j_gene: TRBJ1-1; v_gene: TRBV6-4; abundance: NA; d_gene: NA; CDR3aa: CASSVGSGTEAFF; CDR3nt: TGTGCCAGCAGTGTCGGCTCGGGCACTGAAGCTTTCTTT
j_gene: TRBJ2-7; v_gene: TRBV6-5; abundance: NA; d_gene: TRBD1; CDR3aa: CASARGLYAYEQYF; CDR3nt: TGTGCCAGCGCCAGGGGGCTCTATGCCTACGAGCAGTACTTC
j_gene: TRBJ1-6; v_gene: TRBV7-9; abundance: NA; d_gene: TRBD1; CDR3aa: CASSFGQENSPLHF; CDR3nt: TGTGCCAGCAGCTTTGGACAGGAAAATTCACCCCTCCACTTT
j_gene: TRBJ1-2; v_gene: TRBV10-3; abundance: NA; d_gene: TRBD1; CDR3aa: CAISPPGQNYGYTF; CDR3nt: TGTGCCATCAGCCCCCCGGGACAGAACTATGGCTACACCTTC
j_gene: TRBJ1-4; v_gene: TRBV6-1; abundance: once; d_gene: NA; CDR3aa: CASSESQLATNEKLFF; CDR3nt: TGTGCCAGCAGTGAATCCCAGCTAGCAACTAATGAAAAACTGTTTTTT
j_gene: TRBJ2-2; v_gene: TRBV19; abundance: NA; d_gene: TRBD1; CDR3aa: CASSRRDRGSNTGELFF; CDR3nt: TGTGCCAGTAGTAGACGGGACAGGGGATCGAACACCGGGGAGCTGTTTTTT
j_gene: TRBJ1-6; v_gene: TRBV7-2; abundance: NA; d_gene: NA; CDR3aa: CASSLERYSPLHF; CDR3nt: TGTGCCAGCAGCTTAGAGAGGTATTCACCCCTCCACTTT
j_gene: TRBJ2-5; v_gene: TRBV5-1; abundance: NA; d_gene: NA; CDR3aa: CASSYGDGATQYF; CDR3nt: TGCGCCAGCAGCTATGGAGATGGTGCGACCCAGTACTTC
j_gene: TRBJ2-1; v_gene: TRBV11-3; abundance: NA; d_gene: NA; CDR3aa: CASSPQGNEQFF; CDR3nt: TGTGCCAGCAGCCCCCAGGGTAATGAGCAGTTCTTC
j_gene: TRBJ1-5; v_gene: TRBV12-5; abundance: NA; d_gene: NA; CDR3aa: CASGLVSLVRGRSVRDGNQPQHF; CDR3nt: TGTGCTAGTGGTTTGGTATCGCTGGTCCGGGGAAGGAGTGTAAGAGATGGCAATCAGCCCCAGCATTTT